This is a list of T cell receptor beta chains from one sample in a study of blood T cell repertoires in COVID-19. Assay used: immunoSEQ multiplex PCR; TCRdb lists only in-frame clones, some missing. The sample includes about 95,000 clones, less than 85% of them seen just once. The sample consisted of peripheral blood. The receptor source for this set is a human donor in a cohort sampled during active COVID-19. CDR3s include the opening cysteine and the closing phenylalanine or tryptophan. The order of the fields is V gene, D gene, J gene, clone size, CDR3 DNA, CDR3 protein. D genes are given only for firm matches. Only some rows state a clone size, as once, few, many or a class for expanded clones.

TRBV24-1	-	TRBJ1-2	-	TGTGCCACCAGTGAGCGGGGGCGGGACTATGGCTACACCTTC	CATSERGRDYGYTF
TRBV28	TRBD1	TRBJ1-3	-	TGTGCCAGCAGTTTACGAGCAGGGGGCGGCTCTGGAAACACCATATATTTT	CASSLRAGGGSGNTIYF
TRBV5-4	TRBD1	TRBJ1-4	-	TGTGCCAGCAGCCCACGACAGGGTCTTAATGAAAAACTGTTTTTT	CASSPRQGLNEKLFF
TRBV27	-	TRBJ2-5	-	TGTGCCAGCAGTTCCGGAGCCTCCGGCGTAGAGACCCAGTACTTC	CASSSGASGVETQYF
TRBV24-1	TRBD1	TRBJ2-1	few	TGTGCCACCAGTGATCCCGACAGGGGGCTTTACAATGAGCAGTTCTTC	CATSDPDRGLYNEQFF
TRBV11-3	TRBD2	TRBJ2-1	-	TGTGCCAGCGCGGCGGGGGGGCCTTTAGATGAGCAGTTCTTC	CASAAGGPLDEQFF
TRBV7-7	-	TRBJ2-1	-	TGTGCTAGCAGCTTAGCCCCCGGTTCTTACAATGAGCAGTTCTTC	CASSLAPGSYNEQFF
TRBV16	TRBD1	TRBJ1-3	-	TGTGCCAGCAGCCAAAAGACAGGGGCTGGAAACACCATATATTTT	CASSQKTGAGNTIYF
TRBV5-5	-	TRBJ1-1	-	TGTGCCAGCAGCTTGGGCGTTGTGGTGAACACTGAAGCTTTCTTT	CASSLGVVVNTEAFF
TRBV7-3	-	TRBJ2-7	-	TGTGCCAGCAGCTTAAAAGTATGGATTCGGGAGTACTTC	CASSLKVWIREYF
TRBV6-2/TRBV6-3	TRBD1	TRBJ1-1	few	TGTGCCAGCAGCCACCGGGACAGGGGGCTTAACACTGAAGCTTTCTTT	CASSHRDRGLNTEAFF
TRBV18	TRBD1	TRBJ2-7	-	TGTGCCAGCTCGCTGGACAGGGGGCGATTATACGAGCAGTACTTC	CASSLDRGRLYEQYF
TRBV11-2	TRBD1	TRBJ2-6	-	TGTGCCAGCAGCTCCCGACAGGGGTGGTCACCTGGGGCCAACGTCCTGACTTTC	CASSSRQGWSPGANVLTF
TRBV6-1	-	TRBJ1-2	once	TGTGCCAGCAGTGAAGATACAGTTAACTATGGCTACACCTTC	CASSEDTVNYGYTF
TRBV7-3	TRBD1	TRBJ2-5	once	TGTGCCAGCAGCTTAACGGGACAGGGTTGGGAGACCCAGTACTTC	CASSLTGQGWETQYF
TRBV6-5	TRBD1	TRBJ1-2	-	TGTGCCAGCAGTTACACCGGGACAGCCTATGGCTACACCTTC	CASSYTGTAYGYTF
TRBV25-1	TRBD1	TRBJ1-1	-	TGTGCCACCCAGGGGGCTTGGGGAAGTACTGAAGCTTTCTTT	CATQGAWGSTEAFF
TRBV7-6	-	TRBJ2-7	-	TGTGCCAGCAGCTTAGCGGGAGCTAGAGGGGAGCAGTACTTC	CASSLAGARGEQYF
TRBV19	TRBD1	TRBJ2-7	-	TGTGCCAGTAGTATTGCACAGGGGACGACCTACGAGCAGTACTTC	CASSIAQGTTYEQYF
TRBV9	TRBD2	TRBJ2-5	-	TGTGCCAGCAGCGCACTAGCGGGGGCTCAAGAGACCCAGTACTTC	CASSALAGAQETQYF
TRBV9	TRBD2	TRBJ2-7	-	TGTGCCAGCAGCCTTGGGACTAGCGGGAGGGGACTCTCCTACGAGCAGTACTTC	CASSLGTSGRGLSYEQYF
TRBV27	TRBD1	TRBJ1-5	once	TGTGCCAGCAGTTTGGGGCCTCGGGACAGGGGTAGCAATCAGCCCCAGCATTTT	CASSLGPRDRGSNQPQHF
TRBV28	-	TRBJ2-2	-	TGTGCCAGCAGTTTAGCAGTCGGGGAGCTGTTTTTT	CASSLAVGELFF
TRBV5-5	TRBD2	TRBJ2-7	-	TGTGCCAGCAGCTTGGGGTTGCGGGAGCATTACGAGCAGTACTTC	CASSLGLREHYEQYF
TRBV18	-	TRBJ1-1	-	TGTGCCAGCTCATTGTCGCGGGTTCGGGGTTGGAACACTGAAGCTTTCTTT	CASSLSRVRGWNTEAFF
TRBV6-2/TRBV6-3	TRBD2	TRBJ2-7	-	TGTGCCAGCAGTTACATCGGGGGGGGCAACGAGCAGTACTTC	CASSYIGGGNEQYF
TRBV18	-	TRBJ1-3	-	TGTGCCAGCTCACCCCGAGAGGGTTTTGGAAACACCATATATTTT	CASSPREGFGNTIYF
TRBV18	-	TRBJ1-1	-	TGTGCCAGCTCACCACCTGGGGGGATCACTGAAGCTTTCTTT	CASSPPGGITEAFF
TRBV6-5	TRBD1	TRBJ2-1	-	TGTGCCAGCAGCGTACAGGGGGCGAGGGATGAGCAGTTCTTC	CASSVQGARDEQFF
TRBV19	-	TRBJ1-5	-	TGTGCCAGTAGTATAGCAGGTCAGCCCCAGCATTTT	CASSIAGQPQHF
TRBV7-3	-	TRBJ2-3	-	TGTGCCAGCAGCTTAGGGCAGGCCCCAGATACGCAGTATTTT	CASSLGQAPDTQYF
TRBV7-9	TRBD1	TRBJ2-7	-	TGTGCCAGCAGCTTAAGGCGGGGGACAGGGAGTGGCAACGAGCAGTACTTC	CASSLRRGTGSGNEQYF
TRBV5-4	TRBD1	TRBJ1-2	-	TGTGCCAGCAGCTTGGAGTATTCAGGGGGCCATGGCTACACCTTC	CASSLEYSGGHGYTF
TRBV10-3	-	TRBJ1-4	-	TGTGCCACCGCCATTAGCGAAGGGGAAAAACTGTTTTTT	CATAISEGEKLFF
TRBV5-1	TRBD2	TRBJ2-5	-	TGCGCCAGCAGCTTAAACAGCGGGAGCGAAGAGACCCAGTACTTC	CASSLNSGSEETQYF
TRBV5-6	-	TRBJ2-6	-	TGTGCCAGCAGCTTACAGGGATCTGGGGCCAACGTCCTGACTTTC	CASSLQGSGANVLTF
TRBV3-1/TRBV3-2	TRBD1	TRBJ1-2	-	TGTGCCAGCAGCCAAATACAGGGGTCCGACGGCTACACCTTC	CASSQIQGSDGYTF
TRBV10-3	-	TRBJ2-5	-	TGTGCCATCAGGGGGGGTCAGCAAGAGACCCAGTACTTC	CAIRGGQQETQYF
TRBV2	TRBD1	TRBJ2-5	-	TGTGCCAGCAGTGGACAGGGGAGGGAGACCCAGTACTTC	CASSGQGRETQYF
TRBV6-5	TRBD2	TRBJ2-1	-	TGTGCCAGCAGCCGTAGCGGGGGGGCCATAAATGAGCAGTTCTTC	CASSRSGGAINEQFF
TRBV25-1	TRBD2	TRBJ2-1	-	TGTGCCAGCGGAGGTAAAATCGGACTAGCCGGTGAGCAGTTCTTC	CASGGKIGLAGEQFF
TRBV27	TRBD1	TRBJ1-2	-	TGTGCCAGCAGCCCCGGGACAGGGATGCTTAACTATGGCTACACCTTC	CASSPGTGMLNYGYTF
TRBV11-2	-	TRBJ1-1	-	TGTGCCAGCAGCTCTTATGGACGGGGGTGGGGAGCTTTCTTT	CASSSYGRGWGAFF
TRBV12-3/TRBV12-4	-	TRBJ2-5	-	TGTGCCAGCAGTTCAGAAATGGAGACCCAGTACTTC	CASSSEMETQYF
TRBV5-6	-	TRBJ2-5	-	TGTGCCAGCAGCTTGGGAGATCCCAGCGGAGAGACCCAGTACTTC	CASSLGDPSGETQYF
TRBV5-1	TRBD1	TRBJ2-1	once	TGCGCCAGCAGCTTGGTGCAGGGGGCGAAAAATGAGCAGTTCTTC	CASSLVQGAKNEQFF
TRBV5-1	-	TRBJ2-2	-	TGCGCCAGCAGCAGCGACAGAGTGGTTGACACCGGGGAGCTGTTTTTT	CASSSDRVVDTGELFF
TRBV28	TRBD1	TRBJ2-7	-	TGTGCCAGCAGGTCCGGGACAGGGTGGTACGAGCAGTACTTC	CASRSGTGWYEQYF
TRBV3-1/TRBV3-2	TRBD2	TRBJ2-2	-	TGTGCCAGCAGCCAAGATTCGAGCGGGAGACTCGGGGAGCTGTTTTTT	CASSQDSSGRLGELFF
TRBV7-6	-	TRBJ2-2	-	TGTGCCAGCAGCCCCCGGGTAGCGGTTACCACCGGGGAGCTGTTTTTT	CASSPRVAVTTGELFF
TRBV27	TRBD2	TRBJ2-5	-	TGTGCCAGCAGTTCCCTAGCGGGGGGTTCAGAGACCCAGTACTTC	CASSSLAGGSETQYF
TRBV28	-	TRBJ1-1	once	TGTGCCAGCAGTTCCACCAGGGGATCGGTGACTGAAGCTTTCTTT	CASSSTRGSVTEAFF
TRBV3-1/TRBV3-2	TRBD1	TRBJ1-3	-	TGTGCCAGCAGCCAAGAGACCGGGACAGGGTTAGGTGGAAACACCATATATTTT	CASSQETGTGLGGNTIYF
TRBV7-9	-	TRBJ1-1	-	TGTGCCAGCAGCTTAGAACGGGAAATTGCTGAAGCTTTCTTT	CASSLEREIAEAFF